This T cell receptor beta chain originates from a study of cytomegalovirus exposure and HLA in healthy donors. The study's findings and limits: A later analysis by the authors found several of the most significant clusters apparently linked to common viral pathogens. In a later analysis, TCR beta V- and J-gene trimming was associated with a missense DCLRE1C variant.

This clone occurred a few times. No antigen is known for it. 13 Jbeta primers and 60 Vbeta primers were used for the PCR. TCRdb's table, derived via immunoSEQ multiplex PCR, lists solely in-frame clones and lacks some. Among about 120,000 clones listed, about 79% were seen once. Despite likely unrecorded immune exposures, the donors were nominally healthy at the time of sampling. This clonotype was obtained from a man aged 30-40 years in good health and CMV-seropositive. The specimen sequenced was PBMCs.

CDR3 sequence reads: CASSSGRSDTQYF. CDR3 bases: TGTGCCAGCTCTAGCGGGAGGTCAGATACGCAGTATTTT. The chain employs TRBV6-5 and TRBJ2-3; 11 bases fit TRBD2. This CDR3 has 13 residues. Trimming at V came to 8 bases and at J to 4 bases, leaving 2 bases not matched to a gene. Germline V lookup: CDR1 MNHEY, CDR2 SVGAGI.